This entry lists 10 T cell receptor beta chains sequenced from one sample in a study of cytomegalovirus exposure and HLA in healthy donors. PCR involved 60 Vbeta and 13 Jbeta primers. Only in-frame clones appear in the TCRdb table, and some are missing; sequencing was by immunoSEQ multiplex PCR. The sample includes 150,000 to 200,000 clones, around four fifths of them seen just once. The specimen was PBMCs. The receptors derive from a middle-aged man in good health and CMV-seropositive.

V usage is TRBV5-1 and J usage is TRBJ1-2, with D possibly TRBD1 on 6 matching bases. V lost 0 bases to trimming and J lost 6 bases, with 6 bases between them. CDR1 and CDR2 from the germline V gene are SGHRS and YFSETQ. The CDR3 is made up of 12 amino acids. For the CDR3, the DNA is TGCGCCAGCAGCTTGGACAGGGATGGCTACACCTTC. The encoded protein is CASSLDRDGYTF. The full variable domain, its missing parts supplied by reference TRBV5-1 and TRBJ1-2, is KAGVTQTPRYLIKTRGQQVTLSCSPISGHRSVSWYQQTPGQGLQFLFEYFSETQRNKGNFPGRFSGRQFSNSRSEMNVSTLELGDSALYLCASSLDRDGYTFGSGTRLTVV.

The chain links TRBV10-3 to TRBJ1-2; 10 positions match TRBD1. V shed 8 bases and J 7 bases; nucleotides not matched to a gene: 7. CDR1 and CDR2 from the germline V gene are ENHRY and SYGVKD. CDR3 length equals 13 residues. CDR3 loop: CAISTGGIGGYTF. The CDR3 nucleotides are TGTGCCATCTCGACAGGGGGCATTGGTGGCTACACCTTC.

The chain couples TRBV28 to TRBJ2-2; tentative D call: TRBD1 (6 bases). V gave up 4 bases and J gave up 5 bases, with 11 bases separating them. Germline CDR1 and CDR2: MDHEN and SYDVKM. This CDR3 contains 14 residues. CDR3 coding DNA: TGTGCCAGCAGTTCCCCAGGGGAAACCGGGGAGCTGTTTTTT. Protein sequence: CASSSPGETGELFF.

The V gene is TRBV18, the J gene TRBJ1-1; 8 bases line up with TRBD1. Germline lookup yields CDR1 KGHSH and CDR2 LQKENI. The CDR3 contains 15 residues. With 5 bases clipped from V and 1 base from J, the junction kept 6 bases outside the gene matches. The CDR3, as DNA: TGTGCCAGCTCATCTTCTACAGGGGGGAACACTGAAGCTTTCTTT. Its translation: CASSSSTGGNTEAFF.

This clone is a singleton in its sample. The chain carries TRBV28 and TRBJ1-4; TRBD1 is a possible D gene (6 bases). Germline CDR1 is MDHEN and CDR2 is SYDVKM. Trimming removed 7 bases at V and 7 bases at J, with 13 bases between. The CDR3 is 13 amino acids. CDR3 DNA sequence: TGTGCCAGCAAGGGGGGGCCAGCTGAAAAACTGTTTTTT. This translates into CASKGGPAEKLFF.

The rearrangement uses TRBV6-6 and TRBJ1-5; a weak D match, TRBD1 (6 bases). Trimming took off 5 bases at V and 7 bases at J, with 12 bases between the two ends. The germline V gene encodes CDR1 MNHNY and CDR2 SVGAGI (reference sequence). CDR3 length: 13 residues. The CDR3 here is CASSGRGGQPQHF. CDR3 nucleotides: TGTGCCAGCAGTGGGAGGGGGGGACAGCCCCAGCATTTT.

This clone is a singleton in its sample. This chain uses TRBV14 with TRBJ2-2, with 7 nucleotides matching TRBD1. V shed 4 bases and J 3 bases; nucleotides not matched to a gene: 5. The CDR3 is 15 residues long. The germline gives CDR1 SGHDN, CDR2 FVKESK. In DNA form, the CDR3 reads TGTGCCAGCAGCCTAGGGACAGCGCACACCGGGGAGCTGTTTTTT. Translating gives CASSLGTAHTGELFF.

This chain joins TRBV10-3 and TRBJ1-1, with a weak D call TRBD1 (6 bases). Germline-derived CDR1 and CDR2 are ENHRY and SYGVKD. V was trimmed by 5 bases and J by 3 bases, leaving 16 bases between them. The CDR3 runs 15 residues. As DNA, the CDR3 is TGTGCCATCAGTTCGATCACAGGGCCATACACTGAAGCTTTCTTT. Amino acids: CAISSITGPYTEAFF.

The chain has TRBV11-2 and TRBJ2-5, with D uncertain. V shed 2 bases and J shed 2 bases, with 9 bases lying between them. The CDR3 length is 14 residues. Per the germline V gene, CDR1 is SGHAT and CDR2 is FQNNGV. DNA of the CDR3: TGTGCCAGCAGCTTATCAGGCATACAAGAGACCCAGTACTTC. It is translated as CASSLSGIQETQYF.

This clone was seen more than once but under ten times. This chain connects TRBV7-9 to TRBJ1-2; 7 nucleotides agree with TRBD1. J was trimmed by 5 bases and V by 6 bases; bases with no gene match: 6. The CDR3 has 13 amino acids. Germline CDR1 reads SEHNR; CDR2 reads FQNEAQ (reference sequence). The CDR3 region is CASRPQGEYGYTF. CDR3 bases: TGTGCCAGCAGGCCCCAGGGGGAATATGGCTACACCTTC.